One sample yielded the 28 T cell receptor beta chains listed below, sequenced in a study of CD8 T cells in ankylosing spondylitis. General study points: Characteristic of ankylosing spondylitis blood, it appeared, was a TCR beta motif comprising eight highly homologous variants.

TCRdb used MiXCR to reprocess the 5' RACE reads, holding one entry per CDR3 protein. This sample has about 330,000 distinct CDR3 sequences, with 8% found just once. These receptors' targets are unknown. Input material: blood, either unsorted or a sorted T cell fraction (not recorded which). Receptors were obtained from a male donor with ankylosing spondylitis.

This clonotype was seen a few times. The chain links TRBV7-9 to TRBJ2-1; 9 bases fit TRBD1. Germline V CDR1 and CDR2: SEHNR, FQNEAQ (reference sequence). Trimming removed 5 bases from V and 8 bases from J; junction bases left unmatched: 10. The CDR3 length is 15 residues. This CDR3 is CASSTTDRGGDEQFF. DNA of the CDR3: TGTGCCAGCAGCACCACCGACAGGGGGGGGGATGAGCAGTTCTTC.

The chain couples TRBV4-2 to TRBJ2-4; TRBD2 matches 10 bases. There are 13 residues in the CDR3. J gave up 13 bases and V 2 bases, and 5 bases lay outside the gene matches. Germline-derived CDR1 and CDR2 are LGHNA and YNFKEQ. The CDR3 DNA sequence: TGTGCCAGCAGCCAACGACTAGCGGGCGACCAGTACTTC. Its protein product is CASSQRLAGDQYF.

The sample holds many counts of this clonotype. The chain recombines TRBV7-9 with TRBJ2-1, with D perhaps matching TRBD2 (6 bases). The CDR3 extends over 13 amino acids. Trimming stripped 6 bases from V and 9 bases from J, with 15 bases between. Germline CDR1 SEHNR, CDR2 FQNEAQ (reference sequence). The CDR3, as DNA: TGTGCCAGCAGGGCGGGGCAAGCCGGTGAGCAGTTCTTC. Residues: CASRAGQAGEQFF.

CDR3 DNA: TGCGCCAGCAGCTTGAAGAGGTCTAGCGGGCCCTACAATGAGCAGTTCTTC. Protein product: CASSLKRSSGPYNEQFF. This chain connects TRBV5-1 to TRBJ2-1, with 8 bases fitting TRBD2. The CDR3 totals 17 residues. CDR1 SGHRS and CDR2 YFSETQ come from the germline V gene. After removal of 1 base from V and 2 bases from J, the junction contained 8 bases not matched to a gene.

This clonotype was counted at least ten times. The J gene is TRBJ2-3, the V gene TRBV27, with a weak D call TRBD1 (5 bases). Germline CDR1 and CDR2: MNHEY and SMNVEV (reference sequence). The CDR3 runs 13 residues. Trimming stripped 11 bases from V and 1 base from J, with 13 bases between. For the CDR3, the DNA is TGTGCCGGGGCGAAAGGTGGCACAGATACGCAGTATTTT. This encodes CAGAKGGTDTQYF.

The CDR3 nucleotides read TGTGCCAGCAGCCAAGGACTAGCGGGAGGCACGCAAGAGACCCAGTACTTC. It translates to CASSQGLAGGTQETQYF. The chain has TRBV3-1 and TRBJ2-5; TRBD2 matches at 13 bases. Trimming cost V 1 base and J 2 bases; bases outside gene matches: 4. The germline V gene has CDR1 LGHDT and CDR2 YNNKEL (reference sequence). The CDR3 is made up of 17 amino acids.

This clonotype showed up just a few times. The CDR3 coding sequence is TGCAGTGCTAGAGGCCAGGTTCACAATGAGCAGTTCTTC. This encodes CSARGQVHNEQFF. The rearrangement uses TRBV20-1 and TRBJ2-1; D ambiguous. The V end lost 1 base, the J end lost 5 bases, and 9 bases lay between the germline ends. Germline CDR1 DFQATT, CDR2 SNEGSKA (reference sequence). This CDR3 spans 13 amino acids.

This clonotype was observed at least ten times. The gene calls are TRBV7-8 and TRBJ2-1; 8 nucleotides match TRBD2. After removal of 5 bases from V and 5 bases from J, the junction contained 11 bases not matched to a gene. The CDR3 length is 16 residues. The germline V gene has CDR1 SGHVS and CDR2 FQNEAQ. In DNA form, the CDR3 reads TGTGCCAGCAGCCCAGATTCCGGGAGGGCCAACAATGAGCAGTTCTTC. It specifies CASSPDSGRANNEQFF.

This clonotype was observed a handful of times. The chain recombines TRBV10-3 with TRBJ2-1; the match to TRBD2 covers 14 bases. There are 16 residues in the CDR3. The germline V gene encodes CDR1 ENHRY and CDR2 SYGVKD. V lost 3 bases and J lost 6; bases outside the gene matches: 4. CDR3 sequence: CAISDPGLAGVNEQFF. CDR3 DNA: TGTGCCATCAGTGACCCGGGACTAGCGGGAGTCAATGAGCAGTTCTTC.

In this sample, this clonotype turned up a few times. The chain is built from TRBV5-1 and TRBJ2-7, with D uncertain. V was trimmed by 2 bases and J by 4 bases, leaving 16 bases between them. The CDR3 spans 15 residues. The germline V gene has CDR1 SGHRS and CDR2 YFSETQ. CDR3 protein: CASSLRNLPRYEQYF. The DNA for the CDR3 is TGCGCCAGCAGCTTAAGGAACCTCCCAAGGTACGAGCAGTACTTC.

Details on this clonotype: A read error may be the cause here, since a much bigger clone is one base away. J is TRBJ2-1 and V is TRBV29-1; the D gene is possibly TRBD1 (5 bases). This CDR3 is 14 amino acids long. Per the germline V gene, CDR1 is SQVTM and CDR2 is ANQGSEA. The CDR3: CSASVDSSYNELFF. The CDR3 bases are TGCAGCGCGTCGGTAGACAGCTCCTACAATGAGCTGTTCTTC.

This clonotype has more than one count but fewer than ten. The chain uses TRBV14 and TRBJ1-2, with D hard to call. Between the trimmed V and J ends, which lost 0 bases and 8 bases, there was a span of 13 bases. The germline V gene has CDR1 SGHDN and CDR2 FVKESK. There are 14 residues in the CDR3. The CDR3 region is CASSQDLGRPGYTF. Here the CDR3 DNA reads TGTGCCAGCAGCCAAGATCTAGGGAGACCGGGCTACACCTTC.

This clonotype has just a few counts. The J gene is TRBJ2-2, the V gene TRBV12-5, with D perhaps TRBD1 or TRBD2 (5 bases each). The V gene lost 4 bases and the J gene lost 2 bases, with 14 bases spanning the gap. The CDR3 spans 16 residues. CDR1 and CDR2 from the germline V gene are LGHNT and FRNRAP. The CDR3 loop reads CASGSPPGRNTGELFF. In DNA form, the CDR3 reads TGTGCTAGTGGTTCCCCTCCGGGGCGAAACACCGGGGAGCTGTTTTTT.

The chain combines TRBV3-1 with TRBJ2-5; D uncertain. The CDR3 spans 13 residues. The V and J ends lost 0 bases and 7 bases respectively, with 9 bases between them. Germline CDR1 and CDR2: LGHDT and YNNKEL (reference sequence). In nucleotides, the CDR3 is TGTGCCAGCAGCCAAGAAAGGTTGGGGACCCAGTACTTC. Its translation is CASSQERLGTQYF.

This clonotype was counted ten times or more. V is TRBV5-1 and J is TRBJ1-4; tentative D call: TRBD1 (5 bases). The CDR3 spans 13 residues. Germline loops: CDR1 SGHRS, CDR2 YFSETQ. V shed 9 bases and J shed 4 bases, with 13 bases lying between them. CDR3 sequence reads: CATGTGDNEKLFF. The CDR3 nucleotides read TGCGCCACCGGGACGGGTGATAATGAAAAACTGTTTTTT.

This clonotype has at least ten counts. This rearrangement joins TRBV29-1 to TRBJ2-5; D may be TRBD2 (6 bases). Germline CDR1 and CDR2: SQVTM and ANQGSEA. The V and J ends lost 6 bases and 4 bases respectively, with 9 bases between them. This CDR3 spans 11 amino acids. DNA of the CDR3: TGCAGCGTGGGGAGGCCAGAGACCCAGTACTTC. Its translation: CSVGRPETQYF.

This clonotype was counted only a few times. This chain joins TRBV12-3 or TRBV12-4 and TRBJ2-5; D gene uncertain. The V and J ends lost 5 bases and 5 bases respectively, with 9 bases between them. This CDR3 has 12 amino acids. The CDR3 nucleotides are TGTGCCAGCAGTCGGGTTCGGGAGACCCAGTACTTC. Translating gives CASSRVRETQYF.

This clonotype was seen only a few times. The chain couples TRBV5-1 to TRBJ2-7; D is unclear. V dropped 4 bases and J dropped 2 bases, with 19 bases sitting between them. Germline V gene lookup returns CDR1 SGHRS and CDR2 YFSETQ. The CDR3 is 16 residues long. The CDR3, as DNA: TGCGCCAGCAGCCCGGCTGTAGCCAGACTTACCTACGAGCAGTACTTC. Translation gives CASSPAVARLTYEQYF.

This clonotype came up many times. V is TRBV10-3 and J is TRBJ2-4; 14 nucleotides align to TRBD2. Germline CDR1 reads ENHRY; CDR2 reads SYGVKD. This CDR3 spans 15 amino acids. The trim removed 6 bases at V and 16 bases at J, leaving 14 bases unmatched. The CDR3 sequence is CAISGTSGSQKTLYF. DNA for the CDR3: TGTGCCATCAGCGGGACTAGCGGGAGCCAAAAAACACTTTACTTC.

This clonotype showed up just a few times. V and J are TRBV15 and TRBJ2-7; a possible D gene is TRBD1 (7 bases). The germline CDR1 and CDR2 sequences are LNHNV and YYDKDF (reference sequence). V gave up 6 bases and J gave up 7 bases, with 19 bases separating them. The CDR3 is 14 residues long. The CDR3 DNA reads TGTGCCACCAGACCTCTTGGGCAGGGGGGAGAGCAGTACTTC. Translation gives CATRPLGQGGEQYF.

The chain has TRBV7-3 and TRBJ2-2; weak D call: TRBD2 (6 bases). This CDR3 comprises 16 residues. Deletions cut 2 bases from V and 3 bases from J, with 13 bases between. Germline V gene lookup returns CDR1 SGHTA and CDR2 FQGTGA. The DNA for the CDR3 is TGTGCCAGCAGCTTATACGCGGGATCGGACACCGGGGAGCTGTTTTTT. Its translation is CASSLYAGSDTGELFF. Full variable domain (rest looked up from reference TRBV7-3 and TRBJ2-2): GAGVSQTPSNKVTEKGKYVELRCDPISGHTALYWYRQSLGQGPEFLIYFQGTGAADDSGLPNDRFFAVRPEGSVSTLKIQRTERGDSAVYLCASSLYAGSDTGELFFGEGSRLTVL.

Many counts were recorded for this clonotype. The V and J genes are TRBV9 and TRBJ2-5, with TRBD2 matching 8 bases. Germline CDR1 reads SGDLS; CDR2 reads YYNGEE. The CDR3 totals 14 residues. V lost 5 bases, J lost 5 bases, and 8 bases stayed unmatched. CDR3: CASSPAGGWETQYF. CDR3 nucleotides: TGTGCCAGCAGTCCCGCGGGGGGATGGGAGACCCAGTACTTC.

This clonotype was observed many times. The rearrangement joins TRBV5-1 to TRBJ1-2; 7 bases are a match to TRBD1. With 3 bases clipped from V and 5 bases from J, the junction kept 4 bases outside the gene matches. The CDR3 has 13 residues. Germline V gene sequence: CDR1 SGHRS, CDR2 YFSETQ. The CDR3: CASSSPGQYGYTF. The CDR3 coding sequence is TGCGCCAGCAGCTCGCCGGGACAGTATGGCTACACCTTC.

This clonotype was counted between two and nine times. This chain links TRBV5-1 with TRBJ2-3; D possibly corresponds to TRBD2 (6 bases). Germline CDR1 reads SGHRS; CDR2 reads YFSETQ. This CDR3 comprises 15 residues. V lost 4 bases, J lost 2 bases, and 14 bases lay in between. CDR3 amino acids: CASSPLPGVTDTQYF. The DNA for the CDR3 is TGCGCCAGCAGCCCCCTCCCGGGGGTCACAGATACGCAGTATTTT.

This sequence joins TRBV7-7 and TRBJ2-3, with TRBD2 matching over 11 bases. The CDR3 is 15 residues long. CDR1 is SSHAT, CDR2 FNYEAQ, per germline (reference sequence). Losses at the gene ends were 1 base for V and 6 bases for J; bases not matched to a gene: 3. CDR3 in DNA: TGTGCCAGCAGCTTAGTAGCGGGAGGGCCCGATACGCAGTATTTT. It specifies CASSLVAGGPDTQYF.

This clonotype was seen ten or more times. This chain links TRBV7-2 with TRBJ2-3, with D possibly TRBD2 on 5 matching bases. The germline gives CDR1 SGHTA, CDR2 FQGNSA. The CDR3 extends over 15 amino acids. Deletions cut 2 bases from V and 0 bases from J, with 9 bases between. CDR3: CASSLMGGSTDTQYF. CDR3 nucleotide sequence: TGTGCCAGCAGCTTAATGGGCGGGAGCACAGATACGCAGTATTTT. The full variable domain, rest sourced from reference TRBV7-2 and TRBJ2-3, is GAGVSQSPSNKVTEKGKDVELRCDPISGHTALYWYRQSLGQGLEFLIYFQGNSAPDKSGLPSDRFSAERTGGSVSTLTIQRTQQEDSAVYLCASSLMGGSTDTQYFGPGTRLTVL.

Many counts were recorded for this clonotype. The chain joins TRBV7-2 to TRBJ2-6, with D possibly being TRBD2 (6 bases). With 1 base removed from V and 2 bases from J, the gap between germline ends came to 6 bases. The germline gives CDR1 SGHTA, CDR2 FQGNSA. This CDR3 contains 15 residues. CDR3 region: CASSLGEAGANVLTF. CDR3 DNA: TGTGCCAGCAGCTTAGGGGAGGCTGGGGCCAACGTCCTGACTTTC.

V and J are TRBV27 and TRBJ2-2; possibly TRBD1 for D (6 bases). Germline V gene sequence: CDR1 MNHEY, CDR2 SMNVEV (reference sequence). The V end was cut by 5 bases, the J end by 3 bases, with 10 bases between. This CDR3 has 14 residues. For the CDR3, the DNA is TGTGCCAGCAGTCTCGGACAGTACACCGGGGAGCTGTTTTTT. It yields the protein CASSLGQYTGELFF.